The 14 T cell receptor beta chains below were found in one sample sequenced in a study of T cells expressing NK-cell markers. Reprocessing the 5' RACE reads, TCRdb reports a single entry for every CDR3 protein and omits DNA. The listing contains some 460,000 distinct CDR3 sequences. The material sequenced was blood T cells: a sorted CD56 or NKG2C T cell subset, CD4+ or CD8+ T cells, or bulk PBMC T cells (not recorded which). These receptors all come from a woman in her forties or fifties in good health.

The chain links TRBV24-1 to TRBJ2-1; the D gene TCRdb calls, TRBD1, cannot be checked with no DNA. Germline V lookup: CDR1 KGHDR, CDR2 SFDVKD. The CDR3 sequence is 16 residues long. The CDR3 sequence: CATSDPADRSYNEQFF.

The chain couples TRBV10-3 to TRBJ2-5; the D call from TCRdb, TRBD1, cannot be confirmed without DNA. CDR3 length: 13 residues. Germline V gene lookup returns CDR1 ENHRY and CDR2 SYGVKD. This CDR3 is CAISGQGRETQYF.

This chain links TRBV27 with TRBJ2-3; TCRdb gives TRBD1 as the D gene, but with no DNA this cannot be confirmed. This CDR3 is built from 16 residues. Germline CDR1 and CDR2: MNHEY and SMNVEV (reference sequence). CDR3 region: CASSSPWDRAVDTQYF.

V and J are TRBV11-3 and TRBJ2-1. Germline V gene sequence: CDR1 SGHNT, CDR2 YENEEA. The CDR3 is 11 amino acids. CDR3 loop: CASGFPNEQFF.

The V gene is TRBV29-1, the J gene TRBJ2-1. This CDR3 region has 16 residues. CDR1 is SQVTM, CDR2 ANQGSEA, per germline. This CDR3 is CSVEATRITANNEQFF.

This chain connects TRBV7-6 to TRBJ2-1; the TCRdb D gene call, TRBD1, has no DNA to confirm it. Germline CDR1 SGHVS, CDR2 FNYEAQ. The CDR3 spans 17 residues. This chain's CDR3 is CASSLNPTYSPISEQFF.

V gene TRBV27 combines with J gene TRBJ1-6; TCRdb lists TRBD1, though no DNA is available to test this call. Germline V CDR1 and CDR2: MNHEY, SMNVEV (reference sequence). CDR3 length: 13 residues. This CDR3 reads CASSGAGISPLHF.

The chain uses TRBV25-1 and TRBJ2-5; TCRdb names TRBD1, which stays unverified in the absence of DNA. The germline V gene encodes CDR1 MGHDK and CDR2 SYGVNS. This CDR3 contains 15 residues. The CDR3 sequence is CASSDQGTYQETQYF.

The J gene is TRBJ1-2, the V gene TRBV29-1; with no DNA, the TCRdb D assignment of TRBD1 cannot be verified. This CDR3 comprises 17 residues. The germline V gene encodes CDR1 SQVTM and CDR2 ANQGSEA. This chain's CDR3 is CSPNSGTGKLQGYGYTF.

The V gene is TRBV4-1, the J gene TRBJ1-1. CDR3 length: 15 amino acids. Germline values: CDR1 MGHRA, CDR2 YSYEKL. Here the CDR3 reads CASSQFLDNYYEAFF.

The chain employs TRBV7-9 and TRBJ2-5; the TCRdb call, TRBD1, lacks DNA for checking. The CDR3 loop spans 12 amino acids. The germline V gene has CDR1 SEHNR and CDR2 FQNEAQ (reference sequence). The CDR3 protein is CASSLGGQTQYF.

The CDR3 sequence: CASGSGSVYEQYF. The chain uses TRBV25-1 and TRBJ2-7; there is no DNA to check the TCRdb D call of TRBD2. The germline CDR1 and CDR2 sequences are MGHDK and SYGVNS. The CDR3 spans 13 residues.

This chain links TRBV19 with TRBJ2-1; the D call of TRBD1 rests on TCRdb alone, since no DNA is present to check it. CDR3 length: 12 residues. CDR1 and CDR2 (germline): LNHDA, SQIVND (reference sequence). CDR3 loop: CASHGQGNEQFF.

The rearrangement joins TRBV20-1 to TRBJ2-1; TCRdb lists TRBD1, though no DNA is available to test this call. CDR3 length equals 14 residues. The germline V gene has CDR1 DFQATT and CDR2 SNEGSKA (reference sequence). The CDR3 protein is CSLTGGDKYNEQFF.